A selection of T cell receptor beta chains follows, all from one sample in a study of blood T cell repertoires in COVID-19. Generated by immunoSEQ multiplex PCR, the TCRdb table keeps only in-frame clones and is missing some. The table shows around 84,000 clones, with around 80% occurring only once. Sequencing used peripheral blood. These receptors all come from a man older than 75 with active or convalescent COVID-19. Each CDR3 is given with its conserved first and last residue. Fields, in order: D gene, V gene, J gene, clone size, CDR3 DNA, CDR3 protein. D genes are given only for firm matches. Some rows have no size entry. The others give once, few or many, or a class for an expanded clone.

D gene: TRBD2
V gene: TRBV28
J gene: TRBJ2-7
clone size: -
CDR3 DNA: TGTGCCGCGCTCACCGGGACTAGCGGGAGGTACGAGCAGTACTTC
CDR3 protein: CAALTGTSGRYEQYF

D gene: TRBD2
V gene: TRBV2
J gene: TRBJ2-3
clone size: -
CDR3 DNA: TGTGCCAGCAGTGCTTCTAGCGGGGGAGGGCAGTATTTT
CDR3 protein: CASSASSGGGQYF

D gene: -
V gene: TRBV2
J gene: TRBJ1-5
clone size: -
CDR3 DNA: TGTGCCAGCAGCCCCGAGAAGAGCAATCAGCCCCAGCATTTT
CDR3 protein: CASSPEKSNQPQHF

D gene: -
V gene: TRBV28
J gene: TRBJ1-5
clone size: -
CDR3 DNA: TGTGCCAGCGATTCAGAGGAGGGGAGTTGGGGCAATCAGCCCCAGCATTTT
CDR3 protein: CASDSEEGSWGNQPQHF

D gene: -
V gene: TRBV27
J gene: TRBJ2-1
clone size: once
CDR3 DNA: TGTGCCAGCAGTTTTTTCTTGGTTCCCGGGGACTACAATGAGCAGTTCTTC
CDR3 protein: CASSFFLVPGDYNEQFF

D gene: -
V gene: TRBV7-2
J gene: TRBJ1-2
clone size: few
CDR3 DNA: TGTGCCAGCAGCTTAGTCGCAGGGGTTAACTATGGCTACACCTTC
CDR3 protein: CASSLVAGVNYGYTF

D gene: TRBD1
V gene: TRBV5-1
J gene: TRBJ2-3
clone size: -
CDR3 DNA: TGCGCCAGCAGCCCTTCCCCCGGGACAGGGGGCACAGATACGCAGTATTTT
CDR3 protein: CASSPSPGTGGTDTQYF

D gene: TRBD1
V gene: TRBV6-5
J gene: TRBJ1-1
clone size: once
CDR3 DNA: TGTGCCAGCAGTTCTCTGACAGGGGGCACTGAAGCTTTCTTT
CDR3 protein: CASSSLTGGTEAFF

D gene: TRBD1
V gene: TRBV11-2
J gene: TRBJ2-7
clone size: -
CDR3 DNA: TGTGCCAGCAGCTTTATCCGGGACAGGGCCTACGAGCAGTACTTC
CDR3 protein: CASSFIRDRAYEQYF

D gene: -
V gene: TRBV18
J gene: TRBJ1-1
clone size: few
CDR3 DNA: TGTGCCAGCTCACCCCCATCTAGAGGGAACACTGAAGCTTTCTTT
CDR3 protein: CASSPPSRGNTEAFF

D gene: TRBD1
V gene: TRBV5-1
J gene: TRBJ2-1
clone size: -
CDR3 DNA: TGCGCCAGCAGCCCACCGGGACAGGGGAACAATGAGCAGTTCTTC
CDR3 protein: CASSPPGQGNNEQFF

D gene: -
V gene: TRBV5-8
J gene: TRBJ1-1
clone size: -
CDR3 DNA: TGTGCCAGCAGCTTGGAACTTGGTGACACTGAAGCTTTCTTT
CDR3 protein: CASSLELGDTEAFF

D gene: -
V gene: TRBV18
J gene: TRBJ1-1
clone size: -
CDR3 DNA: TGTGCCAGCTCACCAACTGGGGGGTTGGCTGAAGCTTTCTTT
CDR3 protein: CASSPTGGLAEAFF

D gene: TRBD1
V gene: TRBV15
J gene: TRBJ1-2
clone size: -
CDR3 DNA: TGTGCCACCAGCGTTCGGACAGGGCCAAACTATGGCTACACCTTC
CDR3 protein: CATSVRTGPNYGYTF

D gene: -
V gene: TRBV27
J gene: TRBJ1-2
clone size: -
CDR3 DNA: TGTGCCAGCAGTTTGTCGGCGGCTAACTATGGCTACACCTTC
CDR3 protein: CASSLSAANYGYTF

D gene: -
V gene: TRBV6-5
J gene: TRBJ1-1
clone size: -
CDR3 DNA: TGTGCCAGCAGCAGACAGCTGGGTGGCACTGAAGCTTTCTTT
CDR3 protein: CASSRQLGGTEAFF

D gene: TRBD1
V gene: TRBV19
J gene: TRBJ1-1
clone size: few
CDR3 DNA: TGTGCCAGTTCATACAGGGGGCTCGATGCTTTCTTT
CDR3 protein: CASSYRGLDAFF

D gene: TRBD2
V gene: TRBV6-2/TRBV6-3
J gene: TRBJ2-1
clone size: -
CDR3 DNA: TGTGCCAGCAGCCGTCTCGGACTAGCGGGAGGTATGTCTAGCAATGAGCAGTTCTTC
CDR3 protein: CASSRLGLAGGMSSNEQFF

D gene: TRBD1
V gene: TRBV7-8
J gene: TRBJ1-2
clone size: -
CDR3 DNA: TGTGCCAGCAGCCCGCAGGGGGTAACTAACTATGGCTACACCTTC
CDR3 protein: CASSPQGVTNYGYTF